This T cell receptor beta chain comes out of a study of shared clonotypes between healthy human individuals (dated by TCRdb to 2018 to 2021). Some background on the complete study: The cohort included three men and a couple of women between 18 and 49 years of age. For each donor, three plates each were used for CD4 naive and CD4 memory, two plates were used for CD8 naive, and one plate was used for CD8 memory. To estimate repertoire size and how much clonotype sharing occurs between individuals, the study deeply sequenced the blood TCR repertoires of five healthy adults. Different laboratories and diverse techniques were used to prepare libraries and sequence TCR repertoires, to increase sequencing depth and limit assay-specific biases. Per donor, leukapheresis produced somewhere between about 0.85 and 10 billion PBMCs. On the study overall, not on this receptor specifically: The genetic and exposure-history diversity represented was limited by the small number of donors. Naive subsets generally had larger estimated clonotype richness than memory subsets. About 4.5% of naive CD4, 3% to 4% of naive CD8, roughly 2.4% of memory CD4, and about 0.4% of memory CD8 clonotypes were shared across a few donors. Only blood was sampled, and tissue TCR repertoires likely differ from those in blood. Clonotypes shared by all four sorted-subset donors showed higher generation probabilities than non-shared clonotypes. Pairwise subsampling indicated that sequencing depth was expected to affect the degree of clonotype sharing among donors. Incomplete sequencing was indicated by rarefaction of sorted-subset datasets, despite the large sequencing depth.

Using the deep immunoSEQ assay, multiplex PCR amplified TCR CDR3 regions from genomic DNA. Extracted genomic DNA from each cell subset was distributed evenly across all wells of several immunoSEQ 96-well plates, and each plate was treated as a replicate. For sorted subsets, roughly 200 ng of genomic DNA, equivalent to 30,000 or so T cell genomes, went into each replicate PCR. Purified libraries were measured with a Qubit 3.0 fluorometer, size-checked on a Bioanalyzer 2100, and measured again with the KAPA Library Quantification kit. Every immunoSEQ 96-well plate was sequenced on a dedicated single-read 150-cycle Illumina NextSeq 550 flow cell. Per the authors' processing: Because only junctional sequences without quality scores were contained in the immunoSEQ output, filtering matching that applied to full-length reads could not be performed. Sequences were annotated with PyIR, a Python wrapper for IgBLAST v1.9, and V/J genes and CDR3 were assigned using IMGT germline references. Reads were removed for weak V/J assignments (E-value above 1e-6), missing CDR3, stop codons, out-of-frame junctions, or ambiguous translated residues. V3J clonotypes were defined as sequences sharing the same inferred V gene, J gene, and CDR3 amino acid sequence. Percentage overlap between repertoires was calculated by dividing the number of shared unique clonotypes by the size of the smaller repertoire. Richness of each repertoire was evaluated using RTK rarefaction, the Chao1 estimator, and Recon v2.1 estimates of unobserved clonotypes. OLGA was used to compute generation probabilities for all TCRbeta clonotypes that the gDNA method yielded from a handful of donors. TCRdb re-hosts the immuneACCESS table, in-frame sequences only. Its copies lack some clones; in the studies checked, an unresolved V gene accounts for under half of them, and the cause for the rest is not known. V and J calls plus clone size are reproduced from that table; the DNA served to infer D and trimming. Within this sample are about 660,000 clones, with around 74% of them counted one time only. The ten largest clones add up to around 1.6% of the sample.

As regards this clone: What antigen it recognizes has not been identified. Per-nucleotide qualities are absent, and no much larger clonotype sits a single base away.

The germline V and J ends show losses of 6 bases and 5 bases respectively, and no gene match explains 8 bases of the junction. From the cysteine through the phenylalanine, the CDR3 covers 15 amino acids. Only the CDR3 region is kept as DNA, spanning 45 bases read in frame from base 1. The germline V gene provides CDR1 SGHAT and CDR2 FQNNGV. Donors were healthy HIV-negative adults with no recently reported acute infections or vaccinations. Every donor was a Caucasian adult living in Nashville, Tennessee, USA. CD4+ T cells were enriched through magnetic negative selection, after which naive cells were positively selected on CD45RA and the remaining negative fraction served as the memory subset. Blood was obtained by leukapheresis, after which PBMCs were separated by Ficoll-Histopaque density gradient centrifugation and cryopreserved in liquid nitrogen vapor phase. Analytical flow cytometry was used to check the purity and quantity of every magnetically sorted T cell population. From each sorted fraction, genomic DNA was isolated and quantified by UV absorbance on a Nanodrop 2000c.

The sample consisted of memory CD4+ T cells sorted from blood. Per the publication, the cell subset or site label means: CD45RA-negative fraction. The V and J segments used are TRBV11-2 and TRBJ2-2, with TRBD2 matching 8 junction bases. The receptor was derived from a woman in her thirties in good health. The nucleotides are TGTGCCAGCAGATCAAAGGGACTAGAAACCGGGGAGCTGTTTTTT. Its protein product is CASRSKGLETGELFF.